The rows below give T cell receptor beta chains drawn from one sample of a study of PD-1 blockade in classical Hodgkin lymphoma. TCRdb's copy holds only in-frame clones and misses some; the assay was immunoSEQ multiplex PCR. The sample carries roughly 97,000 clones, approximately 88% recorded once. The specimen comprised peripheral blood mononuclear cells (PBMCs), sampled at baseline. These receptors were obtained from a human donor with classical Hodgkin lymphoma. The CDR3 runs from the conserved cysteine through the conserved F or W. The order of the fields is CDR3 DNA, CDR3 protein, D gene, clone size, V gene, J gene. D genes are given only for firm matches. Expanded clones get a size class; other rows say once, few or many, or leave the size out.

TGTGCCAGCAGTCCAGGGCATAATGAAAAACTGTTTTTT	CASSPGHNEKLFF	.	.	TRBV7-3	TRBJ1-4
TGCGCCAGCAGCCTCCCGGACCGTACCGGGGAGCTGTTTTTT	CASSLPDRTGELFF	.	.	TRBV4-1	TRBJ2-2
TGTGCCAGCAGCTTAGCTCGGGTTCAGCCCCAGCATTTT	CASSLARVQPQHF	.	.	TRBV7-2	TRBJ1-5
TGTGCCAGCTCACCACCGGGAAGGGCCCCCTACGAGCAGTACTTC	CASSPPGRAPYEQYF	.	.	TRBV18	TRBJ2-7
TGTGCCAGCAGCCCGACCCGACAGGCCCCTCTGCAGTACTTC	CASSPTRQAPLQYF	.	.	TRBV6-5	TRBJ2-5
TGTGCCAGCAGCGCGACCGCCAAGTATGTAGGCACTGAAGCTTTCTTT	CASSATAKYVGTEAFF	.	.	TRBV9	TRBJ1-1
TGTGCCAGCAGCTCTCGGGACAGCAACTATGGCTACACCTTC	CASSSRDSNYGYTF	TRBD1	.	TRBV7-9	TRBJ1-2
TGTGCCATCTCGGGCAGCTATGGCTACACCTTC	CAISGSYGYTF	.	few	TRBV10-3	TRBJ1-2
TGTGCCAGCAGCTTATTCGGTCTAGCGGGAGGTATTGGGGACGAGCAGTACTTC	CASSLFGLAGGIGDEQYF	TRBD2	.	TRBV7-2	TRBJ2-7
TGTGCCAGCAGCGCGACGGTTACAACTAATGAAAAACTGTTTTTT	CASSATVTTNEKLFF	.	.	TRBV9	TRBJ1-4
TGCAGCGTTGCCGAGGGATCGAATGAGCAGTTCTTC	CSVAEGSNEQFF	.	once	TRBV29-1	TRBJ2-1
TGTGCCAGCGGGAAGACCCCAACCGGGACTGGCAACAATGAGCAGTTCTTC	CASGKTPTGTGNNEQFF	.	once	TRBV7-9	TRBJ2-1
TGTGCCAGCAGGGGGAGGGCCAGCGCGGAGACCCAGTACTTC	CASRGRASAETQYF	TRBD2	.	TRBV2	TRBJ2-5
TGTGCCATCAGCGGCGGGGGCGAGGGTGAGCAGTTCTTC	CAISGGGEGEQFF	.	.	TRBV10-3	TRBJ2-1
TGTGCCAGCAGTTTTCGGGGTCAAGAGACCCAGTACTTC	CASSFRGQETQYF	.	.	TRBV7-9	TRBJ2-5
TGTGCCAGCAGTTTATGTTTGGCAGCGGGAGGGCTATGCGAGCAGTACTTC	CASSLCLAAGGLCEQYF	TRBD2	.	TRBV28	TRBJ2-7
TGTGCCAGCTCACCGGAAGGCGGGAGCCAAGAGACCCAGTACTTC	CASSPEGGSQETQYF	TRBD2	.	TRBV18	TRBJ2-5